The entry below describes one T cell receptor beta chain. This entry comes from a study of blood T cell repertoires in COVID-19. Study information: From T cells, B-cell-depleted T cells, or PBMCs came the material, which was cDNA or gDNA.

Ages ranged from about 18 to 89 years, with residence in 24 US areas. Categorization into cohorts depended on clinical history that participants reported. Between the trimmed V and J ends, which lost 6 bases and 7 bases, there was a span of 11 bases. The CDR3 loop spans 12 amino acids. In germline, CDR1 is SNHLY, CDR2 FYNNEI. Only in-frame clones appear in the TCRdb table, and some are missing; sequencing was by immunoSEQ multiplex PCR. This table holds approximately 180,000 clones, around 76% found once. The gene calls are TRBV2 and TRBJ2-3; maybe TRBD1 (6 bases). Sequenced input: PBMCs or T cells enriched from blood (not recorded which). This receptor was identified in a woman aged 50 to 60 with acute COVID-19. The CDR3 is CASSPQGHTQYF. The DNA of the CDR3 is TGTGCCAGCAGCCCACAGGGACATACGCAGTATTTT.